This TCR beta chain was obtained from a study of shared clonotypes between healthy human individuals. Whole-study results and caveats: Donor clonotype sharing was expected to depend on sequencing depth. Non-shared clonotypes had lower generation probabilities than those shared by all four donors.

Naive CD8 cells, CD45RO-negative and positively selected for CCR7, excluded terminally differentiated effector memory CD45RA+ cells. With respect to this clone: The antigen remains undetermined.

Trimming left V 1 base short and J 2 bases short, with 6 bases between. Germline CDR1 is MDHEN and CDR2 is SYDVKM. This CDR3 has 14 amino acids. Every subset's genomic DNA went evenly onto several immunoSEQ plates. Assay: immunoSEQ multiplex PCR; the TCRdb copy retains only in-frame clones and omits some. The table has some 740,000 clones, about 91% seen once. The chain employs TRBV28 and TRBJ2-1; no clear D. The TCR was taken from a young man in good health. Sequenced: naive CD8+ T cells sorted from blood. DNA for the CDR3: TGTGCCAGCAGTTTATTGGCGACCTACAATGAGCAGTTCTTC. Its protein product is CASSLLATYNEQFF.